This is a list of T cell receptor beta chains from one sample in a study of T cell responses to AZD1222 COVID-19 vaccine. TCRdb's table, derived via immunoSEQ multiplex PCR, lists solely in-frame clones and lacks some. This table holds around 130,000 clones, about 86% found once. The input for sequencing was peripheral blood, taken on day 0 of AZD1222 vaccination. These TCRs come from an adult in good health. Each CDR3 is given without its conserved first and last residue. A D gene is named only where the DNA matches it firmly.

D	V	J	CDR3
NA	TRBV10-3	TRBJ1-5	AISDRDSNQPQH
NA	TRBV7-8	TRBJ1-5	ASSPRGTRNQPQH
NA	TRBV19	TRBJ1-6	ASSTAGTYSPLH
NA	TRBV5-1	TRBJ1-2	ASSPGSNYGYT
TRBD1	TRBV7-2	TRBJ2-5	ASSGQTGEETQY
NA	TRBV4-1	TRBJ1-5	ASSQAALGNQPQH
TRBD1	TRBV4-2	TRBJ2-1	ASSQEPVGTENEQF
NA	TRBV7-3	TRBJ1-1	ASSLDLDTEAF
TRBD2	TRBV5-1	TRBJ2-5	ASSPGTGLAVQETQY
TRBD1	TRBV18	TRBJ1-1	ASSPPGQGRNTEAF
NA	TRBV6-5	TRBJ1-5	ASSYSADLNQPQH
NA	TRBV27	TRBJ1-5	ASSLSRLGNQPQH
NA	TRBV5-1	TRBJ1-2	ASSLGHSESRANYGYT
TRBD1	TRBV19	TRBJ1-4	ASSPQGGKEKLF
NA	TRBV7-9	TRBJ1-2	ASSLSRGAIGNYGYT
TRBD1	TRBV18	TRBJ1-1	ASSPRTGGNTEAF
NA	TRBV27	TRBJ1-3	ASSLAGTGRNTIY
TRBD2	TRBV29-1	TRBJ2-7	SVVTSGRREQY
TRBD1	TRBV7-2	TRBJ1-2	ASSLAPGQAYGYT
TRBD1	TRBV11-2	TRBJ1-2	ASSFLDRGGYYGYT
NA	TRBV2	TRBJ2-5	ASSGELFQETQY
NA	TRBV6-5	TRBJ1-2	ASSWDPLDGYT
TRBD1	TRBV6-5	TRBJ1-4	ASVAQGVANEKLF
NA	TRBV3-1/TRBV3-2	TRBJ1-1	ASSLGGDSAF
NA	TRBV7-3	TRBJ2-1	ASSLIGRSSYNEQF
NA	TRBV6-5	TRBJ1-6	ASSYTGVESPLH
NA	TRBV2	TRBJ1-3	ASNRLPGNTIY
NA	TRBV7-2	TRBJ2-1	ASSLDLVRGQF
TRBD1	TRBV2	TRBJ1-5	ASSGQGVEQPQH
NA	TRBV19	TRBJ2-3	ASSITGTWYTDTQY